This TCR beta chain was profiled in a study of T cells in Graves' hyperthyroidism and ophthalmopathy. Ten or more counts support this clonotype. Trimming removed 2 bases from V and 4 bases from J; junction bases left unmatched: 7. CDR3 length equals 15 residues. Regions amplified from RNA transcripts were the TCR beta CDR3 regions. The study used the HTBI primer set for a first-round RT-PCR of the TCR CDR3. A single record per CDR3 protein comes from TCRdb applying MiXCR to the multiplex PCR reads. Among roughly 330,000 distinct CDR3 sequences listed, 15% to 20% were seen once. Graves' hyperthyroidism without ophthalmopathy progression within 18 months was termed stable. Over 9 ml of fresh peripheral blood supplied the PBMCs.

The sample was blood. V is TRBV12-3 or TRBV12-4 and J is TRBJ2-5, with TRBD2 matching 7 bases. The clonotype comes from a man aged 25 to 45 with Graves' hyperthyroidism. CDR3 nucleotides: TGTGCCAGCAGTTTATCTCTTGCTAGCGGAGAGACCCAGTACTTC. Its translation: CASSLSLASGETQYF.